This entry is about one T cell receptor (beta chain). Its antigen is currently unknown. This entry belongs to a study of PD-1 blockade in classical Hodgkin lymphoma. Broader study findings: Complete responders had baseline diversity similar to newly diagnosed patients. After ASCT, patients who started nivolumab under 1 year later were excluded. In newly diagnosed patients, baseline TCR diversity was reportedly below that of healthy donors. Significant TCR diversity gains by C4D1 occurred in CD4+ but not CD8+ cells.

Every single patient, without exception, relapsed after autologous stem cell transplantation, and brentuximab vedotin exposure varied. The V and J ends lost 3 bases and 1 base respectively, with 9 bases between them. This CDR3 is 14 amino acids long. Looked up from germline, CDR1 is KGHSH and CDR2 is LQKENI. Using immunoSEQ multiplex PCR, the repertoire was profiled, and TCRdb retains in-frame clones only, with some absent. In the table there are tens of thousands of clones, roughly nine tenths of which are singletons. The TCR originated in a human donor with classical Hodgkin lymphoma. Sequences were derived from peripheral blood mononuclear cells (PBMCs), sampled at baseline. This chain uses TRBV18 with TRBJ1-1; no definite D call. CDR3 residues: CASSPLTENTEAFF. The CDR3 DNA follows: TGTGCCAGCTCACCCTTGACGGAGAACACTGAAGCTTTCTTT.